This entry features one TCR beta chain sequence. This CDR3 spans 14 amino acids. Germline V gene data show CDR1 as SGHNT and CDR2 as YYREEE (reference sequence). Trimming pared 3 bases from V and 5 bases from J, leaving 14 bases between. The sample comes from a study of T cells after yellow fever vaccination. TCR cDNA was made by 5'RACE template switching, adding a universal primer site and UMIs. MiXCR, run by TCRdb on the 5' RACE reads, gives a single entry per CDR3 protein. The sample holds 50,000 to 60,000 distinct CDR3 sequences, 6.5% to 8.5% seen once. Whole-study findings and limits: Post-booster repertoires contained most primary-vaccination clones again (about 95% CD4, 88% CD8). Of the clonotypes, a small share occurred in both CD4 and CD8 compartments.

The gene calls are TRBV5-4 and TRBJ1-1; TRBD1 might be the D (5 bases). The TCR comes from a man younger than 35 who received the YFV17D yellow fever vaccine. The input for sequencing was CD8+ T cells not binding an NS4B(214-222) dextramer, sorted from PBMCs, taken about 41 days after the first yellow fever vaccination. The CDR3 sequence is CASSSWGGVTEAFF. Here the CDR3 DNA reads TGTGCCAGCAGCTCGTGGGGAGGGGTAACTGAAGCTTTCTTT.